These 22 T cell receptor beta chains were sequenced from one sample in a study of T cell responses to AZD1222 COVID-19 vaccine (dated by TCRdb to about 2021). Taken with the paper, the label for time point translates to: about 28 days (+/-7) after the second vaccine dose. Library construction relied on the immunoSEQ multiplex PCR assay. Entries here come from immuneACCESS through TCRdb and include only in-frame sequences with V and J called. Some clones fail to appear in such tables; in the studies checked, an unresolved V gene covers under half of the shortfall, and the cause of the remainder is unknown. The sample has 150,000 to 200,000 clones on record, around 94% of them singletons. The ten biggest clones cover more than 1.5% of the sample. This material consisted of peripheral blood, taken 28 days after the second AZD1222 dose. The receptors come from an adult who received the AZD1222 COVID-19 vaccine.

CDR3 sequence reads: CASSYPDEQFF. CDR3 in DNA: TGTGCCAGCAGTTACCCCGATGAGCAGTTCTTC. The rearrangement joins TRBV6-2 or TRBV6-3 to TRBJ2-1; D gene unclear. Trimming stripped 2 bases from V and 8 bases from J, with 4 bases between. This CDR3 spans 11 amino acids. The V gene's germline CDR1 is MNHEY and CDR2 SVGEGT.

The chain has TRBV30 and TRBJ2-1, with 8 positions matching TRBD2. Germline V gives CDR1 GTSNPN, CDR2 SVGIG (reference sequence). V trimming: 0 bases; J trimming: 0 bases; junction bases outside the gene matches: 10. The length of the CDR3 is 18 residues. CDR3 in DNA: TGTGCCTGGAGTGTACTCCTAACGGGAGGGCCCTCCTACAATGAGCAGTTCTTC. Its translation is CAWSVLLTGGPSYNEQFF.

The chain carries TRBV9 and TRBJ1-5; D not resolved. V was pared by 0 bases and J by 4 bases, with 11 bases between. CDR3 length: 15 amino acids. Germline-derived CDR1 and CDR2 are SGDLS and YYNGEE. CDR3 sequence reads: CASSVEGGLNQPQHF. CDR3 bases: TGTGCCAGCAGCGTAGAGGGAGGATTAAATCAGCCCCAGCATTTT. Drawing the rest from reference TRBV9 and TRBJ1-5, the complete variable domain is DSGVTQTPKHLITATGQRVTLRCSPRSGDLSVYWYQQSLDQGLQFLIQYYNGEERAKGNILERFSAQQFPDLHSELNLSSLELGDSALYFCASSVEGGLNQPQHFGDGTRLSIL.

The chain joins TRBV2 to TRBJ1-5, with TRBD1 as a possible D gene (5 bases). Trimming stripped 4 bases from V and 4 bases from J, with 17 bases between. Per germline, CDR1 SNHLY and CDR2 FYNNEI. This CDR3 has 16 residues. The DNA for the CDR3 is TGTGCCAGCAGTGTCGGGACCCCGCGATCAAATCAGCCCCAGCATTTT. As protein: CASSVGTPRSNQPQHF.

The chain uses TRBV5-4 and TRBJ2-4, with 8 bases matching TRBD1. This CDR3 region has 14 residues. Germline CDR1 and CDR2: SGHNT and YYREEE (reference sequence). V lost 5 bases, J lost 3 bases, and 4 bases stayed unmatched. Written as DNA, the CDR3 is TGTGCCAGCAGTTCTACAGGGGGCAAAAACATTCAGTACTTC. Protein sequence: CASSSTGGKNIQYF.

This chain uses TRBV24-1 with TRBJ2-2; 11 nucleotides agree with TRBD1. Germline assignment: CDR1 KGHDR and CDR2 SFDVKD. J gave up 4 bases and V 4 bases, and 13 bases lay outside the gene matches. The CDR3 runs to 19 residues. The CDR3 DNA follows: TGTGCCACCAGTGACCTGGGACAGGGGGGAAGGCTTAGCACCGGGGAGCTGTTTTTT. Translated: CATSDLGQGGRLSTGELFF.

V is TRBV7-8 and J is TRBJ1-2, with 12 bases identical to TRBD1. CDR3 length: 18 residues. V gave up 5 bases and J gave up 8 bases; unmatched junction bases: 18. Germline V gene lookup returns CDR1 SGHVS and CDR2 FQNEAQ. The chain's CDR3 is CASSQLNREGQGARGYTF. The CDR3 DNA reads as TGTGCCAGCAGCCAATTAAACCGGGAGGGACAGGGGGCGCGGGGCTACACCTTC.

The rearrangement joins TRBV6-2 or TRBV6-3 to TRBJ2-2, with 8 bases aligning to TRBD2. The junction had 4 bases not matched to a gene; V was cut back by 1 base and J by 3 bases. The CDR3 length is 16 residues. Germline values: CDR1 MNHEY, CDR2 SVGEGT. CDR3 in DNA: TGTGCCAGCAGTTACTTTGTAGCGGGGTACACCGGGGAGCTGTTTTTT. This codes for CASSYFVAGYTGELFF.

The chain employs TRBV12-3 or TRBV12-4 and TRBJ1-3, with D unclear. The CDR3 extends over 13 amino acids. V was clipped by 3 bases and J by 0 bases, with 3 bases between them. This CDR3 is CASSFFSGNTIYF. The CDR3 nucleotides read TGTGCCAGCAGTTTTTTCTCTGGAAACACCATATATTTT.

The chain has TRBV27 and TRBJ1-4, with 8 positions matching TRBD1. The V segment lost 5 bases and the J segment 2 bases; nucleotides outside the gene matches: 13. The germline V gene encodes CDR1 MNHEY and CDR2 SMNVEV (reference sequence). CDR3 length: 18 residues. The CDR3 is CASSMTGAPTLTNEKLFF. For the CDR3, the DNA is TGTGCCAGCAGTATGACAGGGGCTCCCACACTTACTAATGAAAAACTGTTTTTT. Looking up the rest from reference TRBV27 and TRBJ1-4 gives the full variable domain: EAQVTQNPRYLITVTGKKLTVTCSQNMNHEYMSWYRQDPGLGLRQIYYSMNVEVTDKGDVPEGYKVSRKEKRNFPLILESPSPNQTSLYFCASSMTGAPTLTNEKLFFGSGTQLSVL.

In its sample, this clone was seen once. V and J are TRBV5-8 and TRBJ2-2; TRBD2 is a possible D gene (5 bases). The germline CDR1 and CDR2 sequences are SGHTS and YDEGEE. The CDR3 extends over 14 amino acids. V was trimmed by 4 bases and J by 4 bases, leaving 11 bases between them. The CDR3 reads CASSRLRSTGELFF. The CDR3 nucleotides are TGTGCCAGCAGCCGACTACGGAGCACCGGGGAGCTGTTTTTT.

The chain is built from TRBV21-1 and TRBJ1-1; the DNA was not used to check the table's D call, TRBD1. TRBV21-1 constitutes a pseudogene. This CDR3 has 19 amino acids. CDR3 bases: TGTGCCAGCAGCAAAAAGCAGGTCAGGACAGTCCCAGGGGACACTGAAGCTTTCTTT. Protein: CASSKKQVRTVPGDTEAFF.

This clone was detected only a few times. CDR3 coding DNA: TGTGCCACCAGTGTGTCGAGGGGGGGATACGGGGAGCTGTTTTTT. Translated, it gives CATSVSRGGYGELFF. The chain uses TRBV24-1 and TRBJ2-2; perhaps TRBD2 as D (7 bases). Trimming removed 5 bases from V and 7 bases from J, with 16 bases in between. There are 15 residues in the CDR3. Germline CDR1 reads KGHDR; CDR2 reads SFDVKD.

The chain recombines TRBV19 with TRBJ1-1; no clear D. The CDR3 has 14 amino acids. The V gene lost 5 bases and the J gene lost 0 bases, with 10 bases spanning the gap. Germline V gives CDR1 LNHDA, CDR2 SQIVND (reference sequence). CDR3 protein: CASSPLALNTEAFF. In nucleotides, the CDR3 is TGTGCCAGTAGTCCCCTGGCCCTGAACACTGAAGCTTTCTTT.

This chain links TRBV28 with TRBJ2-7; 8 nucleotides align to TRBD2. Germline V gives CDR1 MDHEN, CDR2 SYDVKM. Unmatched junction bases numbered 10, after V lost 3 bases and J lost 6 bases. CDR3 length: 15 residues. CDR3 DNA: TGTGCCAGCAGTTTCCTTAGCGGGGCCCTCGGCGAGCAGTACTTC. Translation gives CASSFLSGALGEQYF.

The gene calls are TRBV27 and TRBJ1-1, with TRBD1 matching 7 bases. V lost 3 bases and J lost 1; bases outside the gene matches: 8. The germline V gene has CDR1 MNHEY and CDR2 SMNVEV (reference sequence). The CDR3 loop spans 16 amino acids. In DNA form, the CDR3 reads TGTGCCAGCAGTTTTTCCCCGGACAGGCGGAACACTGAAGCTTTCTTT. Its translation: CASSFSPDRRNTEAFF.

The chain has TRBV10-3 and TRBJ1-3, with D tentatively TRBD1 (6 bases). The V end was cut by 3 bases, the J end by 0 bases, with 15 bases between. The germline CDR1 and CDR2 sequences are ENHRY and SYGVKD. CDR3 length: 17 amino acids. This CDR3 reads CAISDRGTRSSGNTIYF. As DNA, the CDR3 is TGTGCCATCAGTGATCGGGGGACACGAAGCTCTGGAAACACCATATATTTT.

The chain couples TRBV2 to TRBJ1-6, with a tentative D call TRBD1 (6 bases). The CDR3 sequence is 15 residues long. V lost 6 bases to trimming and J lost 13 bases, with 22 bases between them. Per germline, CDR1 SNHLY and CDR2 FYNNEI. The CDR3 loop reads CASRGLQGTRGPLHF. The CDR3 DNA sequence: TGTGCCAGCAGGGGTTTACAGGGAACACGGGGGCCCCTCCACTTT.

The chain carries TRBV7-9 and TRBJ1-4; 12 bases agree with TRBD1. This CDR3 is 16 amino acids long. The V and J ends lost 1 base and 5 bases, in that order; junction bases with no gene match: 2. Germline CDR1 and CDR2: SEHNR and FQNEAQ (reference sequence). DNA for the CDR3: TGTGCCAGCAGCTTAGGGGACAGGGGGCACAATGAAAAACTGTTTTTT. It codes for CASSLGDRGHNEKLFF.

The CDR3 DNA follows: TGTGCCAGTACCCGGACTTCTGGAAACACCATATATTTT. This codes for CASTRTSGNTIYF. The chain links TRBV19 to TRBJ1-3; D is unclear. This CDR3 is 13 amino acids long. From germline, CDR1 is LNHDA and CDR2 SQIVND (reference sequence). Trimming removed 7 bases from V and 1 base from J, with 8 bases in between.

The V gene is TRBV6-5, the J gene TRBJ1-5; D gene uncertain. Trimming shortened V by 7 bases and J by 5 bases, and 9 bases separated the two germline ends. This CDR3 has 12 amino acids. Germline assignment: CDR1 MNHEY and CDR2 SVGAGI. The CDR3 DNA is TGTGCCAGCACCGTCCACTATCAGCCCCAGCATTTT. It yields the protein CASTVHYQPQHF.

This chain joins TRBV6-2 or TRBV6-3 and TRBJ2-1; maybe TRBD2 (8 bases). The V gene lost 4 bases and the J gene lost 6 bases, with 22 bases spanning the gap. The CDR3 length is 17 residues. The germline gives CDR1 MNHEY, CDR2 SVGEGT. The CDR3 DNA sequence: TGTGCCAGCAGTTCACAAGCGGGGGACAGATCTCCCAATGAGCAGTTCTTC. Translated: CASSSQAGDRSPNEQFF.